The 32 T cell receptor beta chains listed next were all sequenced from one sample in a study of T cells in Graves' hyperthyroidism and ophthalmopathy. It was RNA transcripts that yielded the amplified TCR beta CDR3 regions. The study used the HTBI primer set for a first-round RT-PCR of the TCR CDR3. MiXCR, run by TCRdb on the multiplex PCR reads, gives a single entry per CDR3 protein. The sample lists under 450,000 distinct CDR3 sequences; about 18% were seen once. Material: blood. The receptors here all came from a woman aged 25 to 39 with Graves' hyperthyroidism that later progressed to Graves' ophthalmopathy.

This clonotype was detected only a few times. The chain couples TRBV24-1 to TRBJ1-5; TRBD1 matches 10 bases. The CDR3 totals 15 residues. Germline loops: CDR1 KGHDR, CDR2 SFDVKD. The V and J ends lost 2 bases and 7 bases, in that order; junction bases with no gene match: 4. CDR3 coding DNA: TGTGCCACCAGTGATTCGGGACAGGGGAGGCAGCCCCAGCATTTT. Translating gives CATSDSGQGRQPQHF.

In its sample, this clonotype was seen many times. The gene calls are TRBV10-3 and TRBJ1-2; D may be TRBD1 (6 bases). Germline values: CDR1 ENHRY, CDR2 SYGVKD. The CDR3 totals 15 residues. Between the trimmed V and J ends, which lost 3 bases and 2 bases, there was a span of 13 bases. This CDR3 reads CAISDSPGANYGYTF. The CDR3 DNA is TGTGCCATCAGTGATAGTCCAGGGGCCAACTATGGCTACACCTTC.

This clonotype has a count of ten or more. CDR3 sequence: CASSSLLYTDTQYF. The CDR3, as DNA: TGTGCCAGTAGTAGTCTCCTTTACACAGATACGCAGTATTTT. This rearrangement joins TRBV19 to TRBJ2-3; D gene uncertain. The germline gives CDR1 LNHDA, CDR2 SQIVND (reference sequence). The CDR3 is 14 amino acids. Trimming removed 4 bases at V and 2 bases at J, with 10 bases between. Drawing the rest from reference TRBV19 and TRBJ2-3, the complete variable domain is DGGITQSPKYLFRKEGQNVTLSCEQNLNHDAMYWYRQDPGQGLRLIYYSQIVNDFQKGDIAEGYSVSREKKESFPLTVTSAQKNPTAFYLCASSSLLYTDTQYFGPGTRLTVL.

This clonotype was recorded many times. This chain links TRBV25-1 with TRBJ1-6; a possible D gene is TRBD1 (6 bases). With 3 bases removed from V and 6 bases from J, the gap between germline ends came to 12 bases. Looked up from germline, CDR1 is MGHDK and CDR2 is SYGVNS. This CDR3 comprises 15 residues. The CDR3 sequence is CASSDTRGLNSPLHF. The CDR3 nucleotides are TGTGCCAGCAGTGATACCCGGGGGCTTAATTCACCCCTCCACTTT.

This chain uses TRBV20-1 with TRBJ2-7; TRBD1 is a possible D gene (5 bases). CDR1 and CDR2 (germline): DFQATT, SNEGSKA (reference sequence). The V end was cut by 6 bases, the J end by 2 bases, with 11 bases between. This CDR3 is built from 12 residues. The CDR3 DNA reads TGCAGTGCCACCGGCAGGGCCTACGAGCAGTACTTC. It is translated as CSATGRAYEQYF.

This chain connects TRBV2 to TRBJ2-3, with a weak D call TRBD1 (6 bases). CDR3 length equals 15 residues. Trimming pared 7 bases from V and 4 bases from J, leaving 18 bases between. Germline CDR1 is SNHLY and CDR2 is FYNNEI. The CDR3 reads CASTGTSQIADTQYF. The CDR3 region has the DNA TGTGCCAGCACCGGGACATCTCAGATAGCAGATACGCAGTATTTT.

A note on this clonotype: This may be a read error, as it is one base from a much larger clone. The chain joins TRBV20-1 to TRBJ1-1, with 8 bases that match TRBD1. Per germline, CDR1 DFQATT and CDR2 SNEGSKA (reference sequence). The CDR3 consists of 13 residues. The CDR3 DNA follows: TGCAGTGCTTTGGACAGGGTGAACACTGAAGGTTTCTTT. It is translated as CSALDRVNTEGFF.

There are many counts of this clonotype. This chain uses TRBV2 with TRBJ2-5; 9 positions agree with TRBD2. Trimming at V came to 1 base and at J to 5 bases, leaving 8 bases not matched to a gene. Germline CDR1 reads SNHLY; CDR2 reads FYNNEI. This CDR3 comprises 16 residues. The CDR3 DNA is TGTGCCAGCAGTGAAGGCGGCGGGGGGGCTGGGGAGACCCAGTACTTC. Its translation: CASSEGGGGAGETQYF.

The chain carries TRBV5-8 and TRBJ2-1; no clear D gene. Germline CDR1 and CDR2: SGHTS and YDEGEE. The CDR3 length is 13 residues. V was shortened by 4 bases and J by 3 bases, with 8 bases between the two germline ends. CDR3 in amino acids: CASSGTVYNEQFF. The CDR3 bases are TGTGCCAGCAGCGGTACGGTCTACAATGAGCAGTTCTTC.

A few counts support this clonotype. V usage is TRBV5-1 and J usage is TRBJ1-2; TRBD1 matches at 9 bases. The ends lost 5 bases at V and 7 bases at J; junction bases unmatched: 6. Germline CDR1 SGHRS, CDR2 YFSETQ. CDR3 length equals 13 residues. The CDR3 DNA follows: TGCGCCAGCAGTAGGGACAGGGCTGGTGGCTACACCTTC. It yields the protein CASSRDRAGGYTF.

This clonotype was detected many times. The chain has TRBV6-1 and TRBJ2-7; 8 positions agree with TRBD2. Germline lookup yields CDR1 MNHNS and CDR2 SASEGT. The length of the CDR3 is 15 residues. V shed 6 bases and J 0 bases; nucleotides not matched to a gene: 7. This chain's CDR3 is CASSRTGTSSYEQYF. The CDR3 bases are TGTGCCAGCAGCCGGACCGGGACTAGCTCCTACGAGCAGTACTTC.

The V call is TRBV7-2, the J call TRBJ2-3; 9 bases map to TRBD1. The germline V gene has CDR1 SGHTA and CDR2 FQGNSA. The CDR3 is 15 residues long. With V trimmed by 3 bases and J by 4 bases, 5 bases remained unmatched. The CDR3 spells CASSFTGGKADTQYF. The DNA for the CDR3 is TGTGCCAGCAGCTTTACAGGGGGCAAGGCAGATACGCAGTATTTT.

This clonotype has a handful of counts. The chain joins TRBV4-1 to TRBJ1-2, with 7 bases matching TRBD1. With V trimmed by 4 bases and J by 0 bases, 5 bases remained unmatched. The CDR3 runs to 15 residues. Germline V gives CDR1 MGHRA, CDR2 YSYEKL. CDR3 DNA sequence: TGCGCCAGCAGCCGCCCGACAGGGACTAACTATGGCTACACCTTC. Encoded protein: CASSRPTGTNYGYTF.

This clonotype was seen repeatedly, ten times or more. The chain employs TRBV2 and TRBJ1-1; the D gene is possibly TRBD1 (6 bases). There are 13 residues in the CDR3. Looked up from germline, CDR1 is SNHLY and CDR2 is FYNNEI. Trimming cost V 7 bases and J 7 bases, with 16 bases left between them. The CDR3, as DNA: TGTGCCAGCATTGCGGGACAAAAATATGAAGCTTTCTTT. This encodes CASIAGQKYEAFF.

This clonotype has at least ten counts. This chain joins TRBV30 and TRBJ2-1; D remains ambiguous. CDR3 size: 12 residues. Germline V lookup: CDR1 GTSNPN, CDR2 SVGIG (reference sequence). Deletions cut 4 bases from V and 9 bases from J, with 13 bases between. CDR3 in amino acids: CAWTQGGFEQFF. DNA for the CDR3: TGTGCCTGGACTCAAGGCGGTTTTGAGCAGTTCTTC.

V usage is TRBV7-2 and J usage is TRBJ2-4; TRBD2 matches 9 bases. The germline V gene has CDR1 SGHTA and CDR2 FQGNSA. J lost 8 bases, V lost 3 bases, and 5 bases had no gene match. This CDR3 spans 14 amino acids. CDR3: CASSFSGGWDIQYF. The CDR3 nucleotides are TGTGCCAGCAGCTTTAGCGGGGGATGGGACATTCAGTACTTC.

The V gene is TRBV12-3 or TRBV12-4, the J gene TRBJ2-7; possible D gene TRBD1, 6 bases. The CDR3 has 15 amino acids. Trimming took off 8 bases at V and 1 base at J, with 18 bases between the two ends. The CDR3 region has the DNA TGTGCCAGCTGGGAGCCCTCGACAGGTTCCTACGAGCAGTACTTC. Its protein product is CASWEPSTGSYEQYF.

This clonotype was counted ten times or more. V and J are TRBV12-3 or TRBV12-4 and TRBJ2-2; 12 positions agree with TRBD2. The ends lost 5 bases at V and 7 bases at J; junction bases unmatched: 8. The CDR3 is 16 residues long. The CDR3 region has the DNA TGTGCCAGCAGTCTAGGACTAGCGGGATCAGGCGGGGAGCTGTTTTTT. Translation: CASSLGLAGSGGELFF.

The table lists this clonotype with a few counts. The gene calls are TRBV4-1 and TRBJ2-7; either TRBD1 or TRBD2 may fit D (6 bases each). Germline V CDR1 and CDR2: MGHRA, YSYEKL. The CDR3 spans 14 residues. Between the trimmed V and J ends, which lost 4 bases and 2 bases, there was a span of 12 bases. In nucleotides, the CDR3 is TGCGCCAGCAGCCCGGAGGGGGAGGCCTACGAGCAGTACTTC. The encoded protein is CASSPEGEAYEQYF.

This clonotype showed up many times. The chain is built from TRBV6-1 and TRBJ2-7; D unresolved. V lost 2 bases and J 3 bases, leaving 2 bases between the germline ends. Germline V CDR1 and CDR2: MNHNS, SASEGT. There are 11 residues in the CDR3. This CDR3 is CASSENYEQYF. CDR3 bases: TGTGCCAGCAGTGAAAACTACGAGCAGTACTTC.

The table lists this clonotype with many counts. This sequence joins TRBV28 and TRBJ2-6; weak D call: TRBD2 (6 bases). The CDR3 has 18 amino acids. Trimming left V 7 bases short and J 2 bases short, with 21 bases between. Germline V CDR1 and CDR2: MDHEN, SYDVKM. This chain's CDR3 is CASNPGGEGLAGANVLTF. CDR3 coding DNA: TGTGCCAGCAACCCAGGAGGGGAAGGGTTAGCTGGGGCCAACGTCCTGACTTTC.

The table lists this clonotype with many counts. The J gene is TRBJ2-7, the V gene TRBV7-9; the match to TRBD2 covers 7 bases. This CDR3 spans 14 amino acids. CDR1 and CDR2 from the germline V gene are SEHNR and FQNEAQ (reference sequence). V dropped 7 bases and J dropped 1; count of bases not matched to a gene: 7. The CDR3 protein is CASTREERSYEQYF. The CDR3, as DNA: TGTGCCAGCACCCGGGAGGAAAGGTCCTACGAGCAGTACTTC.

This clonotype was seen repeatedly, ten times or more. The chain carries TRBV3-1 and TRBJ1-2; D unclear. The germline V gene encodes CDR1 LGHDT and CDR2 YNNKEL (reference sequence). This CDR3 spans 17 amino acids. V gave up 3 bases and J gave up 4 bases, with 21 bases separating them. CDR3 loop: CASSHHTSGRTIYGYTF. In DNA form, the CDR3 reads TGTGCCAGCAGCCACCATACCTCCGGGCGGACTATCTATGGCTACACCTTC.

This clonotype was seen repeatedly, ten times or more. The chain has TRBV11-2 and TRBJ2-7; D might be TRBD1 (5 bases). With 6 bases removed from V and 4 bases from J, the gap between germline ends came to 13 bases. There are 13 residues in the CDR3. In germline, CDR1 is SGHAT, CDR2 FQNNGV. The CDR3 spells CASSFNQGYEQYF. The CDR3, as DNA: TGTGCCAGCAGTTTCAACCAGGGTTACGAGCAGTACTTC.

This clonotype was counted a few times. The chain joins TRBV28 to TRBJ2-7; maybe TRBD2 (6 bases). Trimming removed 3 bases at V and 2 bases at J, with 38 bases between. Germline-derived CDR1 and CDR2 are MDHEN and SYDVKM. This CDR3 is 23 amino acids long. The CDR3 DNA follows: TGTGCCAGCAGTTTTATTAATTCTTGGAGGGTGGCAGGGCGCCGGGTGGACCCCTACGAGCAGTACTTC. It yields the protein CASSFINSWRVAGRRVDPYEQYF.

This clonotype was seen ten or more times. The chain employs TRBV11-1 and TRBJ2-7, with TRBD1 matching over 7 bases. The CDR3 extends over 15 amino acids. The germline V gene has CDR1 SGHAT and CDR2 FQDESV (reference sequence). The V segment lost 5 bases and the J segment 0 bases; nucleotides outside the gene matches: 7. This CDR3 reads CASSLTGTVSYEQYF. CDR3 coding DNA: TGTGCCAGCAGCCTTACCGGGACAGTCTCCTACGAGCAGTACTTC.

The V gene is TRBV5-6, the J gene TRBJ1-2; D unclear. Germline V lookup: CDR1 SGHDT, CDR2 YYEEEE. This CDR3 is 11 amino acids long. Trimming removed 4 bases at V and 6 bases at J, with 7 bases between. The CDR3 region has the DNA TGTGCCAGCAGCCGGAGTGATGGCTACACCTTC. Translated, it gives CASSRSDGYTF.

This clonotype turned up a few times. The chain links TRBV30 to TRBJ2-3; the D gene is possibly TRBD2 (5 bases). V dropped 5 bases and J dropped 3 bases, with 12 bases sitting between them. The CDR3 has 13 amino acids. Germline V gene data show CDR1 as GTSNPN and CDR2 as SVGIG (reference sequence). Here the CDR3 reads CAWARVETDTQYF. In nucleotides, the CDR3 is TGTGCCTGGGCGCGGGTTGAGACAGATACGCAGTATTTT.

This clonotype was counted ten times or more. The rearrangement joins TRBV12-3 or TRBV12-4 to TRBJ2-5, with 15 nucleotides matching TRBD2. This CDR3 is built from 17 residues. V shed 5 bases and J 10 bases; nucleotides not matched to a gene: 14. CDR3 DNA sequence: TGTGCCAGCAGTAACGGACTAGCGGGGGGGCGGAGGAACCGCCAGTACTTC. This gives the protein CASSNGLAGGRRNRQYF.

This clonotype was counted many times. The gene calls are TRBV7-8 and TRBJ2-7; 7 nucleotides line up with TRBD2. The CDR3 totals 15 residues. Germline trimming cut 5 bases from V and 0 bases from J; bases unmatched to any gene: 7. Germline CDR1 reads SGHVS; CDR2 reads FQNEAQ. This chain's CDR3 is CASSRYREDSYEQYF. The CDR3 nucleotides read TGTGCCAGCAGCAGGTACCGGGAGGACTCCTACGAGCAGTACTTC.

J is TRBJ2-7 and V is TRBV2, with 11 nucleotides matching TRBD2. CDR1 and CDR2 (germline): SNHLY, FYNNEI. The V segment lost 4 bases and the J segment 4 bases; nucleotides outside the gene matches: 12. The CDR3 is made up of 17 amino acids. CDR3 sequence: CASSGSSGRNQQYEQYF. CDR3 nucleotides: TGTGCCAGCAGTGGGTCTAGCGGGAGGAACCAGCAGTACGAGCAGTACTTC.

This clonotype was detected only a few times. The gene calls are TRBV28 and TRBJ2-5, with D tentatively TRBD2 (5 bases). CDR3 length: 12 amino acids. Germline V gene data show CDR1 as MDHEN and CDR2 as SYDVKM. Trimming left V 8 bases short and J 1 base short, with 8 bases between. The CDR3 DNA reads as TGTGCCAGCCGAGGGTTCCAAGAGACCCAGTACTTC. Translated: CASRGFQETQYF.